This T cell receptor (beta chain) was documented in a study of CD8 T cells in Susac syndrome. The CD8+ and CD4+ T cells were isolated magnetically using a negative isolation approach, whereas the TEMRA cells were enriched by FACS. Germline CDR1 is SGHAT and CDR2 is FQNNGV. V shed 5 bases and J 2 bases; nucleotides not matched to a gene: 14. The CDR3 has 17 amino acids. A quantity of roughly 0.5 to 1 ug RNA underwent reverse transcription using random hexamers. The TCR beta CDR3 was amplified by immunoSEQ multiplex PCR across 54 Vbeta, 13 Jbeta. MiXCR was run by TCRdb on the immunoSEQ multiplex PCR reads, yielding one entry per CDR3 protein. The table lists around 300,000 distinct CDR3 sequences, almost 85% of them singletons. This clonotype was seen a single time.

Sequencing used CD8+ T cells from PBMCs. The sequence derives from a human donor with multiple sclerosis. The chain joins TRBV11-2 to TRBJ2-5; TRBD1 aligns across 7 bases. Here the CDR3 reads CASSGWDSHTTQETQYF. CDR3 in DNA: TGTGCCAGCAGCGGATGGGACAGCCATACAACACAAGAGACCCAGTACTTC. The whole variable domain, remainder taken from reference TRBV11-2 and TRBJ2-5, is EAGVAQSPRYKIIEKRQSVAFWCNPISGHATLYWYQQILGQGPKLLIQFQNNGVVDDSQLPKDRFSAERLKGVDSTLKIQPAKLEDSAVYLCASSGWDSHTTQETQYFGPGTRLLVL.